Listed here are 18 T cell receptor beta chains from one sample, sequenced in a study of shared T cell receptors in the human thymus. Assay used: immunoSEQ multiplex PCR; TCRdb lists only in-frame clones, some missing. In the table there are 700,000 or so clones, 80% to 90% of which are singletons. The same sample was also used in a study of human thymus T cells.

The sequenced sample was thymocytes. These receptor sequences come from a girl less than two years old with a congenital heart defect.

The chain uses TRBV20-1 and TRBJ1-1; D is uncertain. Germline V lookup: CDR1 DFQATT, CDR2 SNEGSKA (reference sequence). There are 11 residues in the CDR3. CDR3 coding DNA: TGCGCGGGGAGGCAGAACACTGAAGCTTTCTTT. Protein sequence: CAGRQNTEAFF.

This clone was counted once. The chain has TRBV7-8 and TRBJ2-7; 9 bases match TRBD2. Trimming took 5 bases from V and 3 from J; bases not matched to a gene: 14. Per germline, CDR1 SGHVS and CDR2 FQNEAQ. The CDR3 sequence is 17 residues long. CDR3 DNA: TGTGCCAGCAGCCCACGAGAGGGGCGGGGGGGCTTCTACGAGCAGTACTTC. The encoded protein is CASSPREGRGGFYEQYF.

The gene calls are TRBV27 and TRBJ2-5; 8 bases are shared with TRBD1. The CDR3 is 17 residues long. Looked up from germline, CDR1 is MNHEY and CDR2 is SMNVEV (reference sequence). V gave up 2 bases and J gave up 1 base; unmatched junction bases: 9. The DNA of the CDR3 is TGTGCCAGCAGTTTACGCGGACAGGGACTTCGCCAAGAGACCCAGTACTTC. Translating it yields CASSLRGQGLRQETQYF.

This clone is a singleton in its sample. The V gene is TRBV4-3, the J gene TRBJ1-1; D is perhaps TRBD1 (5 bases). The CDR3 extends over 17 amino acids. Germline V gene data show CDR1 as LGHNA and CDR2 as YSLEER. V gave up 1 base and J gave up 4 bases, with 19 bases separating them. This CDR3 reads CASSQVVSGRAPTEAFF. For the CDR3, the DNA is TGCGCCAGCAGCCAAGTAGTCTCGGGCAGGGCTCCCACTGAAGCTTTCTTT.

In its sample, this clone was seen once. V is TRBV5-4 and J is TRBJ2-3; 9 bases agree with TRBD2. V lost 4 bases to trimming and J lost 2 bases; unmatched junction nucleotides: 5. The CDR3 is 15 residues long. The germline V gene has CDR1 SGHNT and CDR2 YYREEE (reference sequence). The CDR3 reads CASSLKRGVTDTQYF. The CDR3 nucleotides are TGTGCCAGCAGCCTAAAGCGGGGGGTCACAGATACGCAGTATTTT.

This CDR3 is CASSVLAGGIYNEQFF. The DNA of the CDR3 is TGTGCCAGCAGTGTACTAGCGGGGGGGATCTACAATGAGCAGTTCTTC. The chain has TRBV27 and TRBJ2-1; 13 bases align to TRBD2. Germline lookup yields CDR1 MNHEY and CDR2 SMNVEV (reference sequence). V shed 5 bases, J shed 3 bases, and the junction held 4 bases outside the gene matches. The CDR3 spans 16 residues.

CDR3 sequence (DNA): TGTGCCAGCAGCTCCTCGTTACTAGCGGGGGGCGACAATGAGCAGTTCTTC. Its translation is CASSSSLLAGGDNEQFF. V and J are TRBV7-2 and TRBJ2-1, with 12 nucleotides matching TRBD2. Germline lookup yields CDR1 SGHTA and CDR2 FQGNSA. V trimming: 4 bases; J trimming: 5 bases; junction bases outside the gene matches: 9. The CDR3 length is 17 residues.

The V and J genes are TRBV7-2 and TRBJ2-1, with 7 bases that match TRBD2. The V segment lost 3 bases and the J segment 9 bases; nucleotides outside the gene matches: 5. CDR3 length: 13 residues. Germline CDR1 is SGHTA and CDR2 is FQGNSA. Here the CDR3 reads CASSFGGKGEQFF. CDR3 DNA: TGTGCCAGCAGCTTCGGGGGGAAAGGTGAGCAGTTCTTC. The full variable domain, its missing parts supplied by reference TRBV7-2 and TRBJ2-1, is GAGVSQSPSNKVTEKGKDVELRCDPISGHTALYWYRQSLGQGLEFLIYFQGNSAPDKSGLPSDRFSAERTGGSVSTLTIQRTQQEDSAVYLCASSFGGKGEQFFGPGTRLTVL.

CDR3 loop: CASSQAINYEQYF. In DNA, the CDR3 is TGCGCCAGCAGCCAAGCTATCAACTACGAGCAGTACTTC. This chain links TRBV4-1 with TRBJ2-7, with no clear D. The CDR3 is made up of 13 amino acids. Germline CDR1 MGHRA, CDR2 YSYEKL. Trimming left V 1 base short and J 3 bases short, with 7 bases between.

This chain joins TRBV9 and TRBJ2-5, with a tentative D call TRBD2 (5 bases). Deletions cut 0 bases from V and 1 base from J, with 10 bases between. Germline V lookup: CDR1 SGDLS, CDR2 YYNGEE. The CDR3 runs to 15 residues. Here the CDR3 DNA reads TGTGCCAGCAGCGTAGGGGAACGGGGCCAAGAGACCCAGTACTTC. This encodes CASSVGERGQETQYF.

The chain combines TRBV6-1 with TRBJ2-7, with a weak D call TRBD1 (5 bases). The germline gives CDR1 MNHNS, CDR2 SASEGT. V lost 10 bases, J lost 12 bases, and 22 bases lay in between. This CDR3 is 12 amino acids long. CDR3: CATIRLQGPGYF. The CDR3 nucleotides read TGTGCCACCATACGACTGCAGGGCCCTGGGTACTTC.

The chain carries TRBV5-1 and TRBJ2-6; TRBD1 might be the D (5 bases). V was pared by 5 bases and J by 4 bases, with 25 bases between. There are 19 residues in the CDR3. Germline loops: CDR1 SGHRS, CDR2 YFSETQ. For the CDR3, the DNA is TGCGCCAGCAGGGCAATCAGGGCAAAGGTACATGGGGGGGCCAACGTCCTGACTTTC. Amino acids: CASRAIRAKVHGGANVLTF.

This chain links TRBV7-9 with TRBJ1-2, with 8 bases aligning to TRBD1. Germline CDR1 reads SEHNR; CDR2 reads FQNEAQ (reference sequence). This CDR3 is built from 14 residues. V lost 3 bases and J lost 4; bases outside the gene matches: 4. The CDR3 bases are TGTGCCAGCAGCTTCCAGGGGGCCTCCTATGGCTACACCTTC. It yields the protein CASSFQGASYGYTF.

V is TRBV5-5 and J is TRBJ2-7, with 11 bases that match TRBD1. Germline V gene lookup returns CDR1 SGHKS and CDR2 YYEKEE (reference sequence). V gave up 4 bases and J gave up 1 base; unmatched junction bases: 16. The CDR3 length is 19 residues. Here the CDR3 reads CASSRIGGQGEGWSYEQYF. DNA of the CDR3: TGTGCCAGCAGCCGGATAGGGGGACAGGGGGAGGGGTGGTCCTACGAGCAGTACTTC.

This chain links TRBV28 with TRBJ2-3, with TRBD1 identical over 8 bases. Germline V CDR1 and CDR2: MDHEN, SYDVKM. The CDR3 sequence is 17 residues long. The V segment lost 3 bases and the J segment 3 bases; nucleotides outside the gene matches: 11. The CDR3 DNA follows: TGTGCCAGCAGTTTCTCCCGGACAGGGAAGGGGACAGATACGCAGTATTTT. Translation gives CASSFSRTGKGTDTQYF.

This sequence joins TRBV7-8 and TRBJ2-3; D remains unclear. V was cut by 3 bases and J by 5 bases, with 3 bases left in between. This CDR3 spans 11 amino acids. CDR1 is SGHVS and CDR2 is FQNEAQ in the germline V gene. The CDR3 bases are TGTGCCAGCAGCTTTAAAGATACGCAGTATTTT. Residues: CASSFKDTQYF.

V and J are TRBV27 and TRBJ1-5; D is unresolved. Germline V CDR1 and CDR2: MNHEY, SMNVEV (reference sequence). This CDR3 is 14 amino acids long. The V end lost 2 bases, the J end lost 6 bases, and 11 bases lay between the germline ends. The CDR3 DNA is TGTGCCAGCAGTTTACGGTCGGCGGGTCAGCCCCAGCATTTT. Protein sequence: CASSLRSAGQPQHF.

The chain is built from TRBV29-1 and TRBJ2-3; D is perhaps TRBD2 (5 bases). Trimming left V 1 base short and J 6 bases short, with 11 bases between. CDR3 length: 13 residues. Germline CDR1 and CDR2: SQVTM and ANQGSEA. This chain's CDR3 is CSVEGLRRDTQYF. CDR3 DNA: TGCAGCGTTGAAGGTCTCCGGAGGGATACGCAGTATTTT.